These 9 T cell receptor beta chains came from one sample sequenced in a study of cytomegalovirus exposure and HLA in healthy donors. The PCR was carried out with 60 Vbeta primers and 13 Jbeta primers. Data came from immunoSEQ multiplex PCR; TCRdb stores just in-frame clones and leaves some out. The sample lists about 210,000 clones, about nine tenths occurring once. The specimen sequenced was PBMCs. These receptors came from a boy aged 2 to 10 in good health and CMV-seronegative.

The rearrangement links TRBV5-1 to TRBJ1-1; D is perhaps TRBD1 (6 bases). Trimming pared 0 bases from V and 4 bases from J, leaving 16 bases between. Germline V gene data show CDR1 as SGHRS and CDR2 as YFSETQ. The CDR3 is 16 residues long. The CDR3 sequence is CASSLGNGGGGTEAFF. Written as DNA, the CDR3 is TGCGCCAGCAGCTTGGGAAATGGGGGCGGGGGCACTGAAGCTTTCTTT.

V usage is TRBV2 and J usage is TRBJ2-1; TRBD2 matches at 11 bases. This CDR3 comprises 14 residues. Germline CDR1 is SNHLY and CDR2 is FYNNEI. V lost 9 bases to trimming and J lost 7 bases; unmatched junction nucleotides: 8. CDR3 residues: CARDSGGVRNEQFF. CDR3 DNA sequence: TGTGCCAGAGATAGCGGGGGGGTAAGGAATGAGCAGTTCTTC.

The chain links TRBV2 to TRBJ1-1; D remains ambiguous. Trimming took 7 bases from V and 4 from J, leaving 13 bases between them. The CDR3 loop spans 13 amino acids. CDR1 SNHLY and CDR2 FYNNEI come from the germline V gene. The CDR3 bases are TGTGCCAGCAAAAAAGTTAGCGGCACTGAAGCTTTCTTT. Translated, it gives CASKKVSGTEAFF.

The V and J genes are TRBV12-5 and TRBJ2-1; D is ambiguous. The CDR3 sequence is 15 residues long. The germline CDR1 and CDR2 sequences are LGHNT and FRNRAP. V was pared by 1 base and J by 0 bases, with 7 bases between. The CDR3 sequence: CASGLAISSYNEQFF. The CDR3 DNA reads as TGTGCTAGTGGTTTGGCAATCAGCTCCTACAATGAGCAGTTCTTC.

This clone has just one count. This chain links TRBV2 with TRBJ1-6; TRBD1 is a possible D gene (6 bases). The CDR3 extends over 14 amino acids. CDR1 is SNHLY and CDR2 is FYNNEI in the germline V gene. Trimming pared 7 bases from V and 6 bases from J, leaving 13 bases between. The CDR3: CASTMTGVNSPLHF. CDR3 DNA: TGTGCCAGCACCATGACAGGAGTTAATTCACCCCTCCACTTT. Variable domain in full (rest from reference TRBV2 and TRBJ1-6): EPEVTQTPSHQVTQMGQEVILRCVPISNHLYFYWYRQILGQKVEFLVSFYNNEISEKSEIFDDQFSVERPDGSNFTLKIRSTKLEDSAMYFCASTMTGVNSPLHFGNGTRLTVT.

The chain combines TRBV9 with TRBJ2-6, with 7 bases identical to TRBD1. CDR3 length: 22 residues. Germline V gives CDR1 SGDLS, CDR2 YYNGEE. V was clipped by 0 bases and J by 0 bases; unmatched bases: 18. The CDR3 DNA follows: TGTGCCAGCAGCGTAGCTAGGGGTCTTGGACAGGTCCCTACCTCTGGGGCCAACGTCCTGACTTTC. It yields the protein CASSVARGLGQVPTSGANVLTF.

The chain uses TRBV30 and TRBJ2-2; no reliable D call. CDR1 GTSNPN and CDR2 SVGIG come from the germline V gene (reference sequence). The CDR3 sequence is 15 residues long. V gave up 3 bases and J gave up 1 base, with 12 bases separating them. CDR3 sequence reads: CAWSFYPRNTGELFF. For the CDR3, the DNA is TGTGCCTGGAGCTTTTACCCGAGGAACACCGGGGAGCTGTTTTTT.

This chain links TRBV30 with TRBJ1-2; 9 bases are a match to TRBD1. The CDR3 runs 17 residues. Germline lookup yields CDR1 GTSNPN and CDR2 SVGIG (reference sequence). Trimming took 3 bases from V and 6 from J; bases not matched to a gene: 17. The CDR3 DNA is TGTGCCTGGAGCCCCGGTAGGGTTCGGGACAGGGCTCATGGCTACACCTTC. Its protein is CAWSPGRVRDRAHGYTF.

The chain recombines TRBV28 with TRBJ2-4, with D tentatively TRBD2 (5 bases). Germline assignment: CDR1 MDHEN and CDR2 SYDVKM. V was trimmed by 9 bases and J by 1 base, leaving 13 bases between them. There are 14 residues in the CDR3. CDR3 amino acids: CASAAGEAKNIQYF. For the CDR3, the DNA is TGTGCCAGTGCGGCTGGGGAGGCCAAAAACATTCAGTACTTC.